These 19 T cell receptor beta chains were all obtained from the same sample, sequenced in a study of OX40 agonist ivuxolimab in advanced cancers. Assay: immunoSEQ multiplex PCR; the TCRdb copy retains only in-frame clones and omits some. The table has 60,000 to 85,000 clones, over 70% seen once. Sequencing used CD4+ or CD8+ T cells sorted from blood, obtained in a trial of the OX40 agonist ivuxolimab. Receptors were obtained from an adult with an advanced solid tumor such as melanoma, head and neck, liver or kidney cancer.

CDR3 nucleotide sequence: TGCGCCAGCAGCCAAGCATTCCGACTAGCGGACACAGATACGCAGTATTTT. Its translation: CASSQAFRLADTDTQYF. The chain carries TRBV4-3 and TRBJ2-3; 9 nucleotides align to TRBD2. CDR1 is LGHNA and CDR2 is YSLEER in the germline V gene. With 1 base clipped from V and 2 bases from J, the junction kept 7 bases outside the gene matches. This CDR3 has 17 amino acids.

V is TRBV19 and J is TRBJ1-1; TRBD1 might be the D (6 bases). The germline gives CDR1 LNHDA, CDR2 SQIVND (reference sequence). The CDR3 runs to 15 residues. With 3 bases removed from V and 6 bases from J, the gap between germline ends came to 17 bases. This chain's CDR3 is CASSISGALSAEAFF. CDR3 nucleotide sequence: TGTGCCAGTAGTATCTCAGGGGCCTTAAGCGCTGAAGCTTTCTTT. Full variable domain (rest looked up from reference TRBV19 and TRBJ1-1): DGGITQSPKYLFRKEGQNVTLSCEQNLNHDAMYWYRQDPGQGLRLIYYSQIVNDFQKGDIAEGYSVSREKKESFPLTVTSAQKNPTAFYLCASSISGALSAEAFFGQGTRLTVV.

The gene calls are TRBV6-4 and TRBJ1-1; TRBD1 is a possible D gene (5 bases). Trimming removed 5 bases at V and 7 bases at J, with 17 bases between. This CDR3 is built from 14 residues. CDR1 is MRHNA and CDR2 is SNTAGT in the germline V gene. The CDR3 sequence is CASSRERDSGEAFF. CDR3 sequence (DNA): TGTGCCAGCAGTAGGGAACGGGACTCTGGTGAAGCTTTCTTT.

This chain links TRBV6-5 with TRBJ2-7, with a possible D match to TRBD1 (5 bases). The CDR3 consists of 15 residues. Germline CDR1 and CDR2: MNHEY and SVGAGI. With 6 bases removed from V and 7 bases from J, the gap between germline ends came to 22 bases. CDR3 sequence: CASSRKGASPKEQYF. CDR3 nucleotide sequence: TGTGCCAGCAGCCGCAAAGGGGCGTCTCCAAAAGAGCAGTACTTC.

The chain uses TRBV7-2 and TRBJ2-5; maybe TRBD1 (5 bases). CDR1 SGHTA and CDR2 FQGNSA come from the germline V gene. The ends were cut back, 2 bases at V and 1 base at J, with 8 bases in the middle. CDR3 length equals 14 residues. The CDR3 loop reads CASSLQGTQETQYF. CDR3 sequence (DNA): TGTGCCAGCAGCTTACAGGGCACCCAAGAGACCCAGTACTTC.

The gene calls are TRBV30 and TRBJ1-1; D is undetermined. V lost 0 bases to trimming and J lost 1 base, with 6 bases between them. CDR1 GTSNPN and CDR2 SVGIG come from the germline V gene (reference sequence). The length of the CDR3 is 13 residues. CDR3 DNA: TGTGCCTGGAGTGTAAGAGAGAACACTGAAGCTTTCTTT. It encodes CAWSVRENTEAFF.

The chain recombines TRBV30 with TRBJ2-5; 9 bases are shared with TRBD2. The CDR3 is made up of 14 amino acids. Trimming took 8 bases from V and 11 from J; bases not matched to a gene: 18. The V gene's germline CDR1 is GTSNPN and CDR2 SVGIG (reference sequence). CDR3 loop: CARAGTSSSSGQYF. The CDR3 DNA sequence: TGTGCCCGGGCGGGGACTAGCTCATCGAGTGGTCAGTACTTC.

The V and J genes are TRBV15 and TRBJ2-7; D not resolved. The CDR3 has 18 amino acids. The V end lost 0 bases, the J end lost 5 bases, and 23 bases lay between the germline ends. Germline V gives CDR1 LNHNV, CDR2 YYDKDF (reference sequence). The CDR3 here is CATSRDTGFAGVKNEQYF. CDR3 sequence (DNA): TGTGCCACCAGCAGAGATACTGGTTTCGCCGGAGTCAAAAACGAGCAGTACTTC. Full variable domain (missing parts from reference TRBV15 and TRBJ2-7): DAMVIQNPRYQVTQFGKPVTLSCSQTLNHNVMYWYQQKSSQAPKLLFHYYDKDFNNEADTPDNFQSRRPNTSFCFLDIRSPGLGDTAMYLCATSRDTGFAGVKNEQYFGPGTRLTVT.

The genes are TRBV28 and TRBJ1-3; 7 nucleotides align to TRBD1. With V trimmed by 5 bases and J by 0 bases, 4 bases remained unmatched. The germline V gene has CDR1 MDHEN and CDR2 SYDVKM. The CDR3 has 15 residues. Here the CDR3 DNA reads TGTGCCAGCAGTGTCCCAGGGGGCTCTGGAAACACCATATATTTT. This encodes CASSVPGGSGNTIYF. The variable domain in full, with the rest retrieved from reference TRBV28 and TRBJ1-3, is DVKVTQSSRYLVKRTGEKVFLECVQDMDHENMFWYRQDPGLGLRLIYFSYDVKMKEKGDIPEGYSVSREKKERFSLILESASTNQTSMYLCASSVPGGSGNTIYFGEGSWLTVV.

The chain has TRBV11-3 and TRBJ2-5, with 7 bases that match TRBD1. CDR1 SGHNT and CDR2 YENEEA come from the germline V gene. With 5 bases clipped from V and 4 bases from J, the junction kept 10 bases outside the gene matches. This CDR3 spans 15 amino acids. This chain's CDR3 is CASSTGLSGGETQYF. CDR3 nucleotides: TGTGCCAGCAGCACCGGCCTTTCAGGGGGAGAGACCCAGTACTTC.

The CDR3 loop is CASGLQGGPDTQYF. Here the CDR3 DNA reads TGTGCTAGTGGTTTGCAGGGGGGCCCAGATACGCAGTATTTT. The gene calls are TRBV12-5 and TRBJ2-3; the D gene is possibly TRBD1 (7 bases). This CDR3 spans 14 amino acids. From germline, CDR1 is LGHNT and CDR2 FRNRAP. V gave up 2 bases and J gave up 4 bases, with 10 bases separating them.

This chain joins TRBV27 and TRBJ1-2, with 7 bases lining up with TRBD1. Trimming at V came to 5 bases and at J to 11 bases, leaving 17 bases not matched to a gene. Per the germline V gene, CDR1 is MNHEY and CDR2 is SMNVEV (reference sequence). This CDR3 spans 15 amino acids. CDR3 residues: CASSLQDRSQSGYTF. The CDR3, as DNA: TGTGCCAGCAGTCTACAGGACAGGAGTCAATCTGGTTACACCTTC.

The CDR3 loop is CASSFHLTVSGANVLTF. CDR3 nucleotide sequence: TGTGCCAGCAGTTTCCACCTGACGGTTTCTGGGGCCAACGTCCTGACTTTC. The V call is TRBV27, the J call TRBJ2-6; D uncertain. The length of the CDR3 is 17 residues. Germline V gives CDR1 MNHEY, CDR2 SMNVEV (reference sequence). V lost 3 bases to trimming and J lost 1 base, with 13 bases between them.

The chain combines TRBV5-6 with TRBJ2-7; the match to TRBD1 covers 9 bases. The CDR3 totals 15 residues. The J segment lost 4 bases and the V segment lost 0 bases, leaving 5 bases of the junction unmatched. CDR1 SGHDT and CDR2 YYEEEE come from the germline V gene. The CDR3 DNA sequence: TGTGCCAGCAGCTTGGGAACAGGGGGCGGGTACGAGCAGTACTTC. It translates to CASSLGTGGGYEQYF.

The chain uses TRBV6-1 and TRBJ2-7; D is undetermined. With 2 bases removed from V and 2 bases from J, the gap between germline ends came to 7 bases. Germline CDR1 and CDR2: MNHNS and SASEGT. The CDR3 is 13 amino acids. In DNA, the CDR3 is TGTGCCAGCAGTGAATTTCTGCCCTACGAGCAGTACTTC. Encoded protein: CASSEFLPYEQYF.

This clone was observed a few times. V and J are TRBV2 and TRBJ1-5, with unresolved D. The CDR3 is 15 residues long. From germline, CDR1 is SNHLY and CDR2 FYNNEI. Trimming shortened V by 2 bases and J by 2 bases, and 10 bases separated the two germline ends. The CDR3 DNA sequence: TGTGCCAGCAGTGAACCTCTAGTTGGCAATCAGCCCCAGCATTTT. Translating gives CASSEPLVGNQPQHF.

The V call is TRBV7-2, the J call TRBJ2-7; D is ambiguous. The CDR3 runs 14 residues. V was trimmed by 5 bases and J by 1 base, leaving 12 bases between them. Germline CDR1 and CDR2: SGHTA and FQGNSA. This CDR3 is CASSPMGRSYEQYF. CDR3 DNA sequence: TGTGCCAGCAGCCCCATGGGCAGATCCTACGAGCAGTACTTC.

The chain joins TRBV2 to TRBJ2-1, with D unresolved. Trimming left V 10 bases short and J 6 bases short, with 16 bases between. This CDR3 is 13 amino acids long. Germline V gives CDR1 SNHLY, CDR2 FYNNEI. CDR3 sequence (DNA): TGTGCCACGGCGCGGTTTACCCGCAATGAGCAGTTCTTC. This sequence encodes CATARFTRNEQFF.

The count of this clone is one. This chain uses TRBV27 with TRBJ1-2; 10 bases are shared with TRBD1. Germline-derived CDR1 and CDR2 are MNHEY and SMNVEV (reference sequence). CDR3 length: 14 amino acids. The V gene end was trimmed by 2 bases and the J gene end by 7 bases; junction bases not matched to a gene: 4. The CDR3, as DNA: TGTGCCAGCAGTTTAGGGGACAGGGGTAGTGGCTACACCTTC. This sequence encodes CASSLGDRGSGYTF.